This is a list of T cell receptor beta chains from one sample in a study of shared clonotypes between healthy human individuals. Clones were read by immunoSEQ multiplex PCR, and TCRdb kept only the in-frame ones, dropping some. The sample has about half a million clones; roughly 85% are singletons. The material sequenced was PBMCs. The source is a woman aged 40 to 50 in good health. Some clones in this sample may be carry-over from other donors' samples. Each CDR3 is given without its conserved first and last residue.

J,V,CDR3
TRBJ2-1,TRBV28,ASSLFGEEQF
TRBJ1-1,TRBV19,ASSIDRRSRQNTEAF
TRBJ1-2,TRBV5-1,ASSLVPGTYGYT
TRBJ2-5,TRBV7-8,ASSQRDSYVEQY
TRBJ2-7,TRBV30,AWSVAGVYEQY
TRBJ2-3,TRBV5-1,ASGPLRGSGTDTQY
TRBJ2-3,TRBV6-5,ASSYSPPTGTDTQY
TRBJ1-5,TRBV18,ASSETVNQPQH
TRBJ2-3,TRBV5-1,ASSLDGHRASGTTDTQY
TRBJ2-3,TRBV5-6,ASSSGYSDTQY
TRBJ2-5,TRBV21-1,ASSKGDLRTSQETQY
TRBJ2-3,TRBV28,ASSSPSRADTQY
TRBJ2-2,TRBV7-9,ASSLARDRNTGELF
TRBJ2-5,TRBV27,ASNRQGGQETQY
TRBJ2-7,TRBV18,ASSLSSYEQY
TRBJ1-1,TRBV7-9,ASSLGETGDNTEAF
TRBJ2-3,TRBV5-4,ASSLAGGSGTDTQY
TRBJ2-1,TRBV11-1,ASSLRLAGYNEQF
TRBJ2-5,TRBV29-1,SVAPRAPETQY
TRBJ1-6,TRBV5-6,ASSFGPGNNNSPLH
TRBJ2-3,TRBV10-3,AISESWLAGVRQTDTQY
TRBJ1-2,TRBV30,AWSRDRDGDYGYT
TRBJ2-5,TRBV7-9,ASSSGLAGVGGETQY
TRBJ2-1,TRBV6-1,ASTPTVYNEQF
TRBJ1-5,TRBV28,ASSLKDRGNQPQH
TRBJ1-2,TRBV2,ASRAQINYGYT
TRBJ2-2,TRBV9,ASSSSSGGTGWLDTGELF
TRBJ2-5,TRBV11-1,ASSLEGLETQY
TRBJ2-7,TRBV27,ASSLFAASGNEQY
TRBJ1-2,TRBV5-6,ASSSYWVESNYGYT
TRBJ2-1,TRBV6-1,ASSEGTSGRYEQF
TRBJ2-7,TRBV29-1,SVSSTGYEQY
TRBJ2-7,TRBV9,ASSVEQGSEQY
TRBJ2-5,TRBV4-1,ASSQWNYDHEQY
TRBJ1-1,TRBV19,ASSIRTVATEAF
TRBJ2-1,TRBV2,ASGTSGNGEQF
TRBJ2-6,TRBV19,ASRRQGGTNVLT